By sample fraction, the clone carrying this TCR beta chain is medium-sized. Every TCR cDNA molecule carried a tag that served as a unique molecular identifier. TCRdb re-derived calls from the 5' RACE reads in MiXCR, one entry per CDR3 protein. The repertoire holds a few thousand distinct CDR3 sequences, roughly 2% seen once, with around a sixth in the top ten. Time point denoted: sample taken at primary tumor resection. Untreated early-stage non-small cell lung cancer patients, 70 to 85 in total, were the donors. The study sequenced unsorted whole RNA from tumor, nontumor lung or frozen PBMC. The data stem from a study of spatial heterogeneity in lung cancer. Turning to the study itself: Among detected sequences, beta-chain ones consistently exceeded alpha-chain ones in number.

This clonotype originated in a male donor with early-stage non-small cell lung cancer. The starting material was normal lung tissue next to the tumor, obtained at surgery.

CDR3 in amino acids: CASSQRGIRGRNSPLHF. The CDR3 DNA sequence: TGCGCCAGCAGCCAAAGAGGAATAAGGGGTCGGAATTCACCCCTCCACTTT. The chain carries TRBV4-1 and TRBJ1-6; the D gene is possibly TRBD1 (5 bases). Germline assignment: CDR1 MGHRA and CDR2 YSYEKL. V was clipped by 2 bases and J by 7 bases, with 18 bases between them. The CDR3 consists of 17 residues.